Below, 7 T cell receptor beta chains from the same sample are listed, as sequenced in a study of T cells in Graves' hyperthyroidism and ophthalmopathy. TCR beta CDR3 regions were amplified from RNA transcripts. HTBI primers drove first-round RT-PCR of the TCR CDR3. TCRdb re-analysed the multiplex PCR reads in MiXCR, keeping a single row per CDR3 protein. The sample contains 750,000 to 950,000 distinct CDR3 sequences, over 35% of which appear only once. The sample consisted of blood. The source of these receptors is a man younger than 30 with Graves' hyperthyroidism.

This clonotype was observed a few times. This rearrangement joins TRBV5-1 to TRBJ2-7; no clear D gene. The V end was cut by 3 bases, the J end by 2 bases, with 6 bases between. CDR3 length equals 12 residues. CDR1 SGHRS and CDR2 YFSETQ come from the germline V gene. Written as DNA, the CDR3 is TGCGCCAGCAGCTACGACCCCTACGAGCAGTACTTC. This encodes CASSYDPYEQYF.

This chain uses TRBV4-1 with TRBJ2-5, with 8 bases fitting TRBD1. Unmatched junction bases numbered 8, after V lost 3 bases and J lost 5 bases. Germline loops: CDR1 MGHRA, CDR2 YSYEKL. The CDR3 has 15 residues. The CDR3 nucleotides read TGCGCCAGCAGCCATGCCAGGGGGCTGGGGGAGACCCAGTACTTC. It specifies CASSHARGLGETQYF.

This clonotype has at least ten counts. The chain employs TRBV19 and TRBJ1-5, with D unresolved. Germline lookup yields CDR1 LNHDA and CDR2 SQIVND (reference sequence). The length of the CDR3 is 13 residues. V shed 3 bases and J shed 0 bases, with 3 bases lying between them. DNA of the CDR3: TGTGCCAGTAGTATGAGTAGCAATCAGCCCCAGCATTTT. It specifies CASSMSSNQPQHF.

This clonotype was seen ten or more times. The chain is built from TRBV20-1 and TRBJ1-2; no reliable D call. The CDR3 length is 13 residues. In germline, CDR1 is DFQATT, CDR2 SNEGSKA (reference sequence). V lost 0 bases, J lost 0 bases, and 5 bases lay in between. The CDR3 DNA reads TGCAGTGCTAGAGATCCAGCTAACTATGGCTACACCTTC. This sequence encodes CSARDPANYGYTF.

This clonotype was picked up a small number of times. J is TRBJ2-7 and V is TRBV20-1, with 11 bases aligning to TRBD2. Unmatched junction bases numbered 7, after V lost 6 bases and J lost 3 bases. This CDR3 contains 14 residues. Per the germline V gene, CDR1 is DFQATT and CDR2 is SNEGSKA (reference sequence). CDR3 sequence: CSAGGLAALYEQYF. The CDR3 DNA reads TGCAGTGCCGGGGGACTAGCGGCGCTCTACGAGCAGTACTTC.

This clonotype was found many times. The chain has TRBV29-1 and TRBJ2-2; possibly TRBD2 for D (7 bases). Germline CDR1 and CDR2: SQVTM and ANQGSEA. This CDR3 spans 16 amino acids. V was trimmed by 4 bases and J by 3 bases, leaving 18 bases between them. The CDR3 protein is CSVGGGAEGYTGELFF. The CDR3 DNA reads TGCAGCGTTGGTGGGGGGGCAGAAGGGTACACCGGGGAGCTGTTTTTT.

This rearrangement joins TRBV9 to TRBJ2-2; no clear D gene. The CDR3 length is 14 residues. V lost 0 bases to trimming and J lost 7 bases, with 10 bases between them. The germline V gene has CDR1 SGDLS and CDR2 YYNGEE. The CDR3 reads CASSVEDRYGELFF. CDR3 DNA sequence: TGTGCCAGCAGCGTAGAGGATCGGTACGGGGAGCTGTTTTTT.